This T cell receptor (beta chain) was identified during a study of B cell selection in AIRE deficiency. Findings of the study overall: Patient Tconv cells held around 30% of Treg sequences shared by healthy donors. TCRbeta-only data showed roughly 33% of shared healthy Treg sequences in healthy Tconv. Healthy donors alone shared 30% to 35% of fewer than 4,000 Treg sequences; patients alone 8.5% to 10%. CDR3s were shorter in shared Treg sequences, reflecting few non-templated nucleotide insertions.

As regards this clone: As yet, its antigen is unknown.

Regulatory T cells were sorted as CD4+CD25hiCD127low/negative cells. The germline CDR1 and CDR2 sequences are SEHNR and FQNEAQ (reference sequence). Trimming left V 1 base short and J 0 bases short, with 9 bases between. This CDR3 has 16 residues. The assay was immunoSEQ multiplex PCR, and TCRdb's table has in-frame clones only and misses some. The sample carries 15,000 or so clones, under 95% recorded once. The source material was Tregs sorted from PBMCs. This sequence originates from a human donor with AIRE deficiency. J is TRBJ1-4 and V is TRBV7-9; perhaps TRBD1 as D (6 bases). CDR3 sequence: CASSLGTVATNEKLFF. The DNA of the CDR3 is TGTGCCAGCAGCTTAGGGACAGTTGCAACTAATGAAAAACTGTTTTTT.